These 27 T cell receptor beta chains were sequenced from one sample in a study of OX40 agonist ivuxolimab in advanced cancers. The data were produced by immunoSEQ multiplex PCR, yet TCRdb's version contains in-frame clones alone and is incomplete. The sample shows 45,000 or so clones, roughly 88% of them seen only once. This material consisted of CD4+ or CD8+ T cells sorted from blood, taken in a trial of the OX40 agonist ivuxolimab. The receptor source for this set is an adult with an advanced solid tumor such as melanoma, head and neck, liver or kidney cancer.

This rearrangement joins TRBV27 to TRBJ2-3; D remains unclear. V was trimmed by 6 bases and J by 2 bases, leaving 6 bases between them. The germline CDR1 and CDR2 sequences are MNHEY and SMNVEV (reference sequence). CDR3 size: 12 residues. CDR3 protein: CASSTYTDTQYF. The DNA of the CDR3 is TGTGCCAGCAGCACCTACACAGATACGCAGTATTTT.

The chain joins TRBV6-6 to TRBJ2-1, with D maybe TRBD2 (5 bases). The CDR3 runs 14 residues. Germline lookup yields CDR1 MNHNY and CDR2 SVGAGI (reference sequence). V dropped 6 bases and J dropped 6 bases, with 15 bases sitting between them. CDR3 residues: CASSPQGGGNEQFF. CDR3 sequence (DNA): TGTGCCAGCAGCCCACAAGGAGGAGGCAATGAGCAGTTCTTC.

This sequence joins TRBV6-6 and TRBJ1-2, with 8 nucleotides matching TRBD1. The germline gives CDR1 MNHNY, CDR2 SVGAGI (reference sequence). The CDR3 extends over 14 amino acids. The V gene end was trimmed by 6 bases and the J gene end by 4 bases; junction bases not matched to a gene: 7. The CDR3 DNA reads as TGTGCCAGCAGGTCGACAGGGGTGTTCTATGGCTACACCTTC. Its protein product is CASRSTGVFYGYTF.

The gene calls are TRBV7-7 and TRBJ2-3; TRBD1 aligns across 8 bases. Unmatched junction bases numbered 12, after V lost 6 bases and J lost 4 bases. The V gene's germline CDR1 is SSHAT and CDR2 FNYEAQ (reference sequence). The CDR3 spans 16 residues. CDR3 bases: TGTGCCAGCAGTCCGGGTTTAGACAGGGGTGCAGATACGCAGTATTTT. It yields the protein CASSPGLDRGADTQYF.

This clone appeared once. The gene calls are TRBV18 and TRBJ2-6; D gene ambiguous. The germline V gene has CDR1 KGHSH and CDR2 LQKENI. The CDR3 length is 15 residues. Trimming took off 2 bases at V and 7 bases at J, with 12 bases between the two ends. The CDR3 reads CASSPMSLGANVLTF. Here the CDR3 DNA reads TGTGCCAGCTCACCAATGAGTCTGGGAGCCAACGTCCTGACTTTC.

This rearrangement joins TRBV11-3 to TRBJ2-2, with D possibly called TRBD1 or TRBD2 (5 bases each). V was shortened by 5 bases and J by 0 bases, with 13 bases between the two germline ends. CDR3 length: 16 amino acids. Germline CDR1 reads SGHNT; CDR2 reads YENEEA. The DNA for the CDR3 is TGTGCCAGCAGCCTACGGGGACGGACGAACACCGGGGAGCTGTTTTTT. Encoded protein: CASSLRGRTNTGELFF. The full variable domain, with the rest looked up from reference TRBV11-3 and TRBJ2-2, is EAGVVQSPRYKIIEKKQPVAFWCNPISGHNTLYWYLQNLGQGPELLIRYENEEAVDDSQLPKDRFSAERLKGVDSTLKIQPAELGDSAVYLCASSLRGRTNTGELFFGEGSRLTVL.

The chain carries TRBV6-1 and TRBJ2-7; no clear D. The germline V gene encodes CDR1 MNHNS and CDR2 SASEGT. V shed 3 bases and J shed 2 bases, with 11 bases lying between them. This CDR3 is built from 14 residues. CDR3 loop: CASSDPASTYEQYF. CDR3 DNA sequence: TGTGCCAGCAGTGACCCGGCTTCTACCTACGAGCAGTACTTC.

V gene TRBV5-1 combines with J gene TRBJ2-2; D is unclear. The germline V gene encodes CDR1 SGHRS and CDR2 YFSETQ. Trimming removed 3 bases from V and 0 bases from J, with 3 bases in between. The CDR3 loop spans 13 amino acids. This chain's CDR3 is CASSSTNTGELFF. Written as DNA, the CDR3 is TGCGCCAGCAGCTCTACGAACACCGGGGAGCTGTTTTTT.

V is TRBV19 and J is TRBJ2-4; TRBD1 matches at 8 bases. This CDR3 region has 15 residues. V was pared by 1 base and J by 4 bases, with 3 bases of the junction left unmatched. Germline loops: CDR1 LNHDA, CDR2 SQIVND (reference sequence). CDR3 amino acids: CASSIAGTGKNIQYF. The CDR3, as DNA: TGTGCCAGTAGTATAGCAGGGACAGGTAAAAACATTCAGTACTTC.

The chain employs TRBV5-1 and TRBJ2-7; tentative D call: TRBD1 (6 bases). The CDR3 runs 14 residues. The V and J ends lost 3 bases and 1 base respectively, with 11 bases between them. From germline, CDR1 is SGHRS and CDR2 YFSETQ. The CDR3 sequence is CASSSRQESYEQYF. The CDR3 DNA follows: TGCGCCAGCAGCTCCAGACAGGAGTCCTACGAGCAGTACTTC. The variable domain in full, with the rest retrieved from reference TRBV5-1 and TRBJ2-7, is KAGVTQTPRYLIKTRGQQVTLSCSPISGHRSVSWYQQTPGQGLQFLFEYFSETQRNKGNFPGRFSGRQFSNSRSEMNVSTLELGDSALYLCASSSRQESYEQYFGPGTRLTVT.

The genes are TRBV25-1 and TRBJ1-5, with D perhaps matching TRBD1 (5 bases). CDR3 length: 13 amino acids. The V end was cut by 4 bases, the J end by 2 bases, with 6 bases between. The germline CDR1 and CDR2 sequences are MGHDK and SYGVNS. The CDR3 is CASSGGRNQPQHF. The CDR3 DNA sequence: TGTGCCAGCAGTGGGGGACGCAATCAGCCCCAGCATTTT.

The chain recombines TRBV19 with TRBJ2-5; D might be TRBD1 (5 bases). Germline V gene data show CDR1 as LNHDA and CDR2 as SQIVND (reference sequence). Trimming left V 5 bases short and J 2 bases short, with 12 bases between. The CDR3 is 14 residues long. The CDR3 coding sequence is TGTGCCAGTAGTTCGAGGACACTTCAAGAGACCCAGTACTTC. Protein product: CASSSRTLQETQYF. Complete variable domain (other parts from reference TRBV19 and TRBJ2-5): DGGITQSPKYLFRKEGQNVTLSCEQNLNHDAMYWYRQDPGQGLRLIYYSQIVNDFQKGDIAEGYSVSREKKESFPLTVTSAQKNPTAFYLCASSSRTLQETQYFGPGTRLLVL.

V and J are TRBV16 and TRBJ2-2; a weak D match, TRBD2 (6 bases). This CDR3 comprises 15 residues. In germline, CDR1 is KGHSY, CDR2 FQNENV. V was cut by 0 bases and J by 4 bases, with 9 bases left in between. In DNA, the CDR3 is TGTGCCAGCAGCCAATCGATGGAGGGCACCGGGGAGCTGTTTTTT. It yields the protein CASSQSMEGTGELFF.

This clone was seen a single time. CDR3 amino acids: CASSLDYEQYF. The CDR3 nucleotides are TGTGCCAGCAGCTTAGACTACGAGCAGTACTTC. The chain joins TRBV7-9 to TRBJ2-7; D remains unclear. CDR1 and CDR2 from the germline V gene are SEHNR and FQNEAQ (reference sequence). The CDR3 runs to 11 residues. The V gene lost 1 base and the J gene lost 3 bases, with 1 base spanning the gap.

The chain carries TRBV10-3 and TRBJ2-7; 12 nucleotides align to TRBD2. Judging by the DNA end, TRBJ2-1 fits better; the J call may be wrong. The CDR3 loop spans 16 amino acids. Germline CDR1 reads ENHRY; CDR2 reads SYGVKD. Written as DNA, the CDR3 is TGTGCCATCAGTGAACCTAGCGGGGGGGCGAGGAATGAGCAGTTCTTC. It specifies CAISEPSGGARNEQFF.

V and J are TRBV7-2 and TRBJ2-7; D possibly matches TRBD1 or TRBD2 (5 bases each). Germline assignment: CDR1 SGHTA and CDR2 FQGNSA. The CDR3 contains 14 residues. V dropped 1 base and J dropped 0 bases, with 7 bases sitting between them. This CDR3 reads CASSLVGASYEQYF. In DNA form, the CDR3 reads TGTGCCAGCAGCTTAGTCGGGGCCTCCTACGAGCAGTACTTC. Complete variable domain (other parts from reference TRBV7-2 and TRBJ2-7): GAGVSQSPSNKVTEKGKDVELRCDPISGHTALYWYRQSLGQGLEFLIYFQGNSAPDKSGLPSDRFSAERTGGSVSTLTIQRTQQEDSAVYLCASSLVGASYEQYFGPGTRLTVT.

This clone was seen more than once but under ten times. The rearrangement uses TRBV6-6 and TRBJ1-1; D remains ambiguous. The CDR3 consists of 12 residues. Trimming removed 2 bases from V and 7 bases from J, with 8 bases in between. Germline V CDR1 and CDR2: MNHNY, SVGAGI (reference sequence). Here the CDR3 reads CASSYGINEAFF. CDR3 nucleotides: TGTGCCAGCAGTTACGGGATCAATGAAGCTTTCTTT.

The rearrangement links TRBV29-1 to TRBJ2-1, with D possibly TRBD2 on 6 matching bases. Trimming took 6 bases from V and 4 from J, leaving 10 bases between them. The CDR3 is 12 residues long. The germline V gene encodes CDR1 SQVTM and CDR2 ANQGSEA. The DNA for the CDR3 is TGCAGCGTGACGGGGGAGTACAATGAGCAGTTCTTC. This codes for CSVTGEYNEQFF.

V gene TRBV7-2 combines with J gene TRBJ1-2, with 7 bases lining up with TRBD1. CDR3 size: 14 residues. CDR1 is SGHTA, CDR2 FQGNSA, per germline. J lost 7 bases, V lost 3 bases, and 8 bases had no gene match. The CDR3 spells CASSLGRGVSGYTF. The CDR3 nucleotides read TGTGCCAGCAGCTTGGGCAGGGGGGTTAGTGGCTACACCTTC.

The rearrangement links TRBV11-2 to TRBJ2-1; D not resolved. The V gene's germline CDR1 is SGHAT and CDR2 FQNNGV. The V end lost 5 bases, the J end lost 3 bases, and 11 bases lay between the germline ends. The CDR3 has 14 amino acids. CDR3 in DNA: TGTGCCAGCAGCCTATCTTCGGACTACAATGAGCAGTTCTTC. Translated: CASSLSSDYNEQFF.

This clone has more than one count but fewer than ten. This chain links TRBV9 with TRBJ2-4; 12 nucleotides align to TRBD2. Germline V CDR1 and CDR2: SGDLS, YYNGEE. V trimming: 3 bases; J trimming: 5 bases; junction bases outside the gene matches: 3. The CDR3 is 15 residues long. This CDR3 reads CASSATSGSQNIQYF. The CDR3 region has the DNA TGTGCCAGCAGCGCGACTAGCGGGAGCCAAAACATTCAGTACTTC.

On this clone itself: One junction end disagrees with the germline gene, perhaps due to a read error. V is TRBV10-3 and J is TRBJ1-2, with 9 nucleotides matching TRBD1. Germline V gives CDR1 ENHRY, CDR2 SYGVKD. The CDR3 consists of 18 residues. CDR3 sequence reads: CASSRSTGQGLVNYGYTF. The CDR3 bases are TGTGCCAGCAGTCGCTCAACCGGACAGGGGCTTGTTAACTATGGCTACACCTTC.

V is TRBV19 and J is TRBJ2-7; TRBD1 aligns across 9 bases. CDR1 and CDR2 from the germline V gene are LNHDA and SQIVND (reference sequence). V lost 1 base and J lost 6; bases outside the gene matches: 7. The CDR3 runs 15 residues. In DNA, the CDR3 is TGTGCCAGTAGTATAGTGACAGGGGGAGTCGGCGAGCAGTACTTC. Residues: CASSIVTGGVGEQYF.

This clone appeared a single time. The chain links TRBV11-2 to TRBJ1-6, with D unresolved. Trimming left V 4 bases short and J 3 bases short, with 16 bases between. This CDR3 has 17 amino acids. Germline V CDR1 and CDR2: SGHAT, FQNNGV. The chain's CDR3 is CASSSPAEGGYNSPLHF. The CDR3, as DNA: TGTGCCAGCAGCTCCCCCGCGGAGGGCGGCTATAATTCACCCCTCCACTTT.

This chain links TRBV12-5 with TRBJ2-3, with 9 bases that match TRBD2. The V and J ends lost 6 bases and 0 bases, in that order; junction bases with no gene match: 22. The CDR3 spans 21 residues. CDR1 and CDR2 (germline): LGHNT, FRNRAP. The CDR3 loop reads CASGSWYSPTLAGASTDTQYF. CDR3 sequence (DNA): TGTGCTAGTGGGTCTTGGTATAGCCCGACCTTAGCGGGGGCTAGCACAGATACGCAGTATTTT.

V is TRBV18 and J is TRBJ1-1; unclear D gene. Germline loops: CDR1 KGHSH, CDR2 LQKENI. V was trimmed by 8 bases and J by 2 bases, leaving 18 bases between them. The CDR3 runs to 15 residues. CDR3 coding DNA: TGTGCCAGCCACAATGATGGGGTGGGAAACACTGAAGCTTTCTTT. Amino acids: CASHNDGVGNTEAFF.

The chain joins TRBV7-3 to TRBJ1-2; D unresolved. CDR1 SGHTA and CDR2 FQGTGA come from the germline V gene. V was pared by 5 bases and J by 8 bases, with 18 bases between. This CDR3 comprises 14 residues. The CDR3 here is CASSPHDYGGGYTF. The CDR3 nucleotides read TGTGCCAGCAGCCCCCATGATTACGGAGGGGGCTACACCTTC.